These T cell receptor beta chains were read from a single sample in a study of cytomegalovirus exposure and HLA in healthy donors. Method: immunoSEQ multiplex PCR; TCRdb's copy keeps in-frame clones and lacks some. The data hold 100,000 or so clones, with roughly three quarters observed a single time. Sequenced sample: PBMCs. The receptors were sampled from a male donor in good health and CMV-seropositive. CDR3s leave out the opening cysteine and the closing phenylalanine or tryptophan. The order of the fields is CDR3 protein, V gene, J gene.

cdr3_aa: ASSQVVSGTYEQY
v_call: TRBV4-1
j_call: TRBJ2-7

cdr3_aa: ASTPGVPGGELF
v_call: TRBV2
j_call: TRBJ2-2

cdr3_aa: ASSPSYRVASGVF
v_call: TRBV7-6
j_call: TRBJ1-4

cdr3_aa: ASRLGLTLGNEQF
v_call: TRBV7-2
j_call: TRBJ2-1

cdr3_aa: ASTLRGVAAGDEQF
v_call: TRBV7-6
j_call: TRBJ2-1

cdr3_aa: ASSLYQGLAGREQF
v_call: TRBV5-6
j_call: TRBJ2-1

cdr3_aa: SSSPGQGFIDTQY
v_call: TRBV7-9
j_call: TRBJ2-3

cdr3_aa: ASSLGRSSGNTIY
v_call: TRBV11-2
j_call: TRBJ1-3

cdr3_aa: ASSSYGTVLYNEQF
v_call: TRBV7-2
j_call: TRBJ2-1

cdr3_aa: ASSGTGEVNSPLH
v_call: TRBV6-6
j_call: TRBJ1-6

cdr3_aa: ASSLGGGGAAGANVLT
v_call: TRBV11-2
j_call: TRBJ2-6

cdr3_aa: ASSLVISGTYEQY
v_call: TRBV5-1
j_call: TRBJ2-7

cdr3_aa: ASSRTGTGNYGYT
v_call: TRBV5-8
j_call: TRBJ1-2

cdr3_aa: AISESPQETQY
v_call: TRBV10-3
j_call: TRBJ2-5

cdr3_aa: ASSSIGGAAYEQY
v_call: TRBV28
j_call: -

cdr3_aa: ASTRGRELF
v_call: TRBV2
j_call: TRBJ2-2

cdr3_aa: ASSVTGQGYT
v_call: TRBV5-6
j_call: TRBJ1-2

cdr3_aa: ASSAKTADPTDTQY
v_call: TRBV14
j_call: TRBJ2-3

cdr3_aa: ASRLLGAGGNTIY
v_call: TRBV6-1
j_call: TRBJ1-3

cdr3_aa: ASSQDKGADTGELF
v_call: TRBV4-3
j_call: TRBJ2-2

cdr3_aa: ASSSPPTGPEQY
v_call: TRBV28
j_call: TRBJ2-7

cdr3_aa: ASSPDRGLSYEQY
v_call: TRBV7-2
j_call: TRBJ2-7

cdr3_aa: ASSLVETGTYEQY
v_call: TRBV5-1
j_call: TRBJ2-7

cdr3_aa: ASSPRGLNTGELF
v_call: TRBV18
j_call: TRBJ2-2

cdr3_aa: ASSLSGGEKETQY
v_call: TRBV11-1
j_call: TRBJ2-5

cdr3_aa: ASSLYRSQGTEAF
v_call: TRBV7-2
j_call: TRBJ1-1

cdr3_aa: ASSLEGRDGYT
v_call: TRBV5-1
j_call: TRBJ1-2

cdr3_aa: ASTSPVGNNEKLF
v_call: TRBV5-8
j_call: TRBJ1-4

cdr3_aa: ASSANVLAGASYEQY
v_call: TRBV2
j_call: TRBJ2-7